Shown below are 16 T cell receptor beta chains from a single sample sequenced in a study of blood T cell repertoires in COVID-19. Clones were read by immunoSEQ multiplex PCR, and TCRdb kept only the in-frame ones, dropping some. The table records tens of thousands of clones, roughly 80% of them present only once. Input material: peripheral blood. The source is a woman in her sixties with acute or convalescent COVID-19.

This clone was found many times. The gene calls are TRBV30 and TRBJ1-2; D uncertain. Trimming removed 1 base from V and 8 bases from J, with 14 bases in between. Germline CDR1 and CDR2: GTSNPN and SVGIG (reference sequence). The length of the CDR3 is 13 residues. Here the CDR3 reads CAWSGLSRVGYTF. The DNA for the CDR3 is TGTGCCTGGAGTGGACTTTCACGGGTCGGCTACACCTTC.

The chain has TRBV18 and TRBJ1-1; 7 bases align to TRBD1. The V segment lost 3 bases and the J segment 11 bases; nucleotides outside the gene matches: 9. Germline assignment: CDR1 KGHSH and CDR2 LQKENI. The CDR3 runs to 13 residues. The CDR3 DNA sequence: TGTGCCAGCTCACCTGACAGGGACCGAGGGGCTTTCTTT. Amino acids: CASSPDRDRGAFF.

In the case of this clone: This specimen includes other DNA sequences encoding the same CDR3. The chain carries TRBV12-3 or TRBV12-4 and TRBJ2-7; D call uncertain. This CDR3 is built from 11 residues. V was pared by 3 bases and J by 4 bases, with 4 bases between. Here the CDR3 DNA reads TGTGCCAGCAGTTTCCGGTACGAGCAGTACTTC. Amino acids: CASSFRYEQYF.

V and J are TRBV24-1 and TRBJ1-2, with unresolved D. Germline assignment: CDR1 KGHDR and CDR2 SFDVKD. The CDR3 extends over 12 amino acids. Trimming pared 3 bases from V and 4 bases from J, leaving 5 bases between. The CDR3 DNA follows: TGTGCCACCAGTGATGAGGGCTATGGCTACACCTTC. It specifies CATSDEGYGYTF.

V and J are TRBV7-2 and TRBJ1-3; TRBD1 matches 8 bases. The CDR3 contains 15 residues. Germline assignment: CDR1 SGHTA and CDR2 FQGNSA. The V gene end was trimmed by 1 base and the J gene end by 3 bases; junction bases not matched to a gene: 2. For the CDR3, the DNA is TGTGCCAGCAGCTTAGGGGACAGGAATGGAAACACCATATATTTT. It specifies CASSLGDRNGNTIYF.

The chain has TRBV5-1 and TRBJ2-7; D call uncertain. This CDR3 comprises 13 residues. Trimming removed 4 bases from V and 7 bases from J, with 15 bases in between. CDR1 SGHRS and CDR2 YFSETQ come from the germline V gene. The CDR3 here is CASSTGRFEEQYF. CDR3 nucleotide sequence: TGCGCCAGCAGCACCGGCAGGTTCGAGGAGCAGTACTTC.

V usage is TRBV5-6 and J usage is TRBJ1-1; unclear D gene. The CDR3 runs 17 residues. V lost 4 bases and J 0 bases, leaving 19 bases between the germline ends. Germline V CDR1 and CDR2: SGHDT, YYEEEE. The CDR3 region is CASSTRFGFTMNTEAFF. The CDR3 region has the DNA TGTGCCAGCAGCACGAGGTTCGGTTTCACTATGAACACTGAAGCTTTCTTT.

This chain uses TRBV9 with TRBJ1-1; D perhaps matches TRBD1 (5 bases). The CDR3 runs 14 residues. Germline lookup yields CDR1 SGDLS and CDR2 YYNGEE. V lost 3 bases to trimming and J lost 7 bases, with 16 bases between them. CDR3 DNA sequence: TGTGCCAGCAGCGAGCAGGGAGGTGCCCGTGAAGCTTTCTTT. It specifies CASSEQGGAREAFF.

This chain links TRBV10-3 with TRBJ1-3; tentatively, D is TRBD1 (5 bases). From germline, CDR1 is ENHRY and CDR2 SYGVKD. V lost 8 bases and J lost 0, with 14 bases in between. The CDR3 loop spans 15 amino acids. CDR3 protein: CAIGAEQSSGNTIYF. CDR3 DNA: TGTGCCATCGGGGCCGAACAGAGCTCTGGAAACACCATATATTTT.

V gene TRBV30 combines with J gene TRBJ1-6; 7 bases line up with TRBD1. J lost 5 bases, V lost 1 base, and 5 bases had no gene match. Germline V CDR1 and CDR2: GTSNPN, SVGIG (reference sequence). The CDR3 loop spans 15 amino acids. CDR3 DNA sequence: TGTGCCTGGAGTGCGGGGACAGTTAATAATTCACCCCTCCACTTT. Amino acids: CAWSAGTVNNSPLHF. Full variable domain (outside the CDR3, taken from reference TRBV30 and TRBJ1-6): SQTIHQWPATLVQPVGSPLSLECTVEGTSNPNLYWYRQAAGRGLQLLFYSVGIGQISSEVPQNLSASRPQDRQFILSSKKLLLSDSGFYLCAWSAGTVNNSPLHFGNGTRLTVT.

The rearrangement joins TRBV9 to TRBJ2-5; 7 bases line up with TRBD1. The CDR3 spans 15 residues. The trim removed 7 bases at V and 1 base at J, leaving 10 bases unmatched. Germline V gives CDR1 SGDLS, CDR2 YYNGEE. CDR3 loop: CASAWQGQSQETQYF. As DNA, the CDR3 is TGTGCCAGCGCCTGGCAGGGACAGAGCCAAGAGACCCAGTACTTC.

The chain has TRBV7-6 and TRBJ2-4; D may be TRBD1 (5 bases). Between the trimmed V and J ends, which lost 5 bases and 0 bases, there was a span of 11 bases. CDR1 and CDR2 (germline): SGHVS, FNYEAQ. The CDR3 extends over 15 amino acids. CDR3 region: CASSPQGVAKNIQYF. The CDR3 coding sequence is TGTGCCAGCAGCCCCCAGGGCGTAGCCAAAAACATTCAGTACTTC.

The chain carries TRBV5-4 and TRBJ1-2, with TRBD1 identical over 10 bases. J was trimmed by 3 bases and V by 4 bases; bases with no gene match: 6. The CDR3 totals 15 residues. Germline CDR1 reads SGHNT; CDR2 reads YYREEE (reference sequence). In DNA form, the CDR3 reads TGTGCCAGCAGCAAGCCGGACAGGGGGGACTATGGCTACACCTTC. This gives the protein CASSKPDRGDYGYTF.

The chain recombines TRBV7-6 with TRBJ2-5, with a tentative D call TRBD2 (5 bases). V lost 1 base, J lost 2 bases, and 8 bases lay in between. The CDR3 runs to 14 residues. Germline CDR1 is SGHVS and CDR2 is FNYEAQ. DNA of the CDR3: TGTGCCAGCAGCTTAGGACGGAGGCAAGAGACCCAGTACTTC. Its translation is CASSLGRRQETQYF.

The chain recombines TRBV5-6 with TRBJ1-2, with a weak D call TRBD1 (6 bases). Trimming shortened V by 2 bases and J by 3 bases, and 8 bases separated the two germline ends. The germline CDR1 and CDR2 sequences are SGHDT and YYEEEE. The CDR3 runs to 13 residues. The DNA of the CDR3 is TGTGCCAGCAGCTTTAACAGGGACTATGGCTACACCTTC. Translating gives CASSFNRDYGYTF.

The gene calls are TRBV11-2 and TRBJ2-7, with D maybe TRBD2 (6 bases). CDR3 length: 17 amino acids. V lost 4 bases and J lost 4, with 23 bases in between. Germline assignment: CDR1 SGHAT and CDR2 FQNNGV. Written as DNA, the CDR3 is TGTGCCAGCAGCTCCCATAGGGTTCTGGGACTCCCATACGAGCAGTACGTC. Amino acids: CASSSHRVLGLPYEQYV.